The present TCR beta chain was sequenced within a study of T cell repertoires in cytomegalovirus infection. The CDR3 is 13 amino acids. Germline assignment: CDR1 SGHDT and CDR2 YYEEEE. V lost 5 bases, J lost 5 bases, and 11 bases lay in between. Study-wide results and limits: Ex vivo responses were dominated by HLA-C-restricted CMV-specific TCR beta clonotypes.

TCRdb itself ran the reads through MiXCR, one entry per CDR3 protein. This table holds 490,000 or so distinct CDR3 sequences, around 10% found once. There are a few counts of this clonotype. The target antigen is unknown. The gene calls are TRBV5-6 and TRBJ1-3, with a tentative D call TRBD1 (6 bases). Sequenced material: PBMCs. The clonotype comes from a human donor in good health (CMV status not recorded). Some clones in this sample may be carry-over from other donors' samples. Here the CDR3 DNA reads TGTGCCAGCAGACAACAGGGAAGAAACACCATATATTTT. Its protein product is CASRQQGRNTIYF.